This T cell receptor (beta chain) was retrieved from a study of blood T cells in healthy people across ages. General study findings and limits: Estimates drawn from one million T cells were deemed to understate diversity.

CDR3 size: 16 residues. V gave up 3 bases and J gave up 4 bases, with 16 bases separating them. Germline CDR1 is SGHTA and CDR2 is FQGNSA. It was with a sample-barcoded 5' primer and a J-beta primer mix that a second PCR of about 7 to 12 cycles was run. Via MiXCR, TCRdb re-called the 5' RACE reads, giving one row per CDR3 protein. This repertoire shows about 600,000 distinct CDR3 sequences, 47% found once; its top ten account for around 24%. To note about this clonotype: Its specificity is unknown.

This receptor was taken from an elderly man in good health. The sample taken for sequencing was blood. This chain joins TRBV7-2 and TRBJ2-1; TRBD1 or TRBD2 may be the D gene (5 bases each). CDR3 region: CASSFSGAGRYNEQFF. DNA for the CDR3: TGTGCCAGCAGCTTCTCCGGGGCTGGCAGGTACAATGAGCAGTTCTTC. Full variable domain (missing parts from reference TRBV7-2 and TRBJ2-1): GAGVSQSPSNKVTEKGKDVELRCDPISGHTALYWYRQSLGQGLEFLIYFQGNSAPDKSGLPSDRFSAERTGGSVSTLTIQRTQQEDSAVYLCASSFSGAGRYNEQFFGPGTRLTVL.